The 5 T cell receptor beta chains given below trace back to one sample, sequenced in a study of blood T cells in healthy people across ages. Primers used in a second PCR of about 6 to 12 cycles were a sample-barcoded 5' primer and a J-beta primer mix. TCRdb independently ran MiXCR on the 5' RACE reads; one entry per CDR3 protein. The profile shows hundreds of thousands of distinct CDR3 sequences, 44% of them singletons. The sequenced material came from blood. Receptors were obtained from a man between 60 and 70 years old in good health.

This rearrangement joins TRBV6-6 to TRBJ2-7; possibly TRBD2 for D (5 bases). Trimming took 10 bases from V and 7 from J, leaving 14 bases between them. Germline values: CDR1 MNHNY, CDR2 SVGAGI (reference sequence). The CDR3 covers 11 residues. The CDR3 is CANPTPGEQYF. In nucleotides, the CDR3 is TGTGCCAACCCAACTCCGGGGGAGCAGTACTTC.

This clonotype has a handful of counts. This chain uses TRBV7-2 with TRBJ2-5, with TRBD2 identical over 12 bases. V shed 6 bases and J 2 bases; nucleotides not matched to a gene: 4. Germline CDR1 reads SGHTA; CDR2 reads FQGNSA. CDR3 size: 15 residues. The CDR3 sequence: CASRAGLAGQETQYF. CDR3 sequence (DNA): TGTGCCAGCAGAGCGGGACTAGCGGGTCAAGAGACCCAGTACTTC.

This clonotype was picked up a small number of times. The chain is built from TRBV7-9 and TRBJ2-7; TRBD1 matches 9 bases. The J segment lost 5 bases and the V segment lost 3 bases, leaving 5 bases of the junction unmatched. The CDR3 length is 14 residues. CDR1 is SEHNR, CDR2 FQNEAQ, per germline (reference sequence). The DNA of the CDR3 is TGTGCCAGCAGCTTTGAGGGACAGGGTCACGAGCAGTACTTC. As protein: CASSFEGQGHEQYF. The full variable domain, rest sourced from reference TRBV7-9 and TRBJ2-7, is DTGVSQNPRHKITKRGQNVTFRCDPISEHNRLYWYRQTLGQGPEFLTYFQNEAQLEKSRLLSDRFSAERPKGSFSTLEIQRTEQGDSAMYLCASSFEGQGHEQYFGPGTRLTVT.

The chain employs TRBV7-2 and TRBJ1-2; 8 nucleotides match TRBD1. The length of the CDR3 is 16 residues. V gave up 5 bases and J gave up 2 bases; unmatched junction bases: 10. Germline assignment: CDR1 SGHTA and CDR2 FQGNSA. For the CDR3, the DNA is TGTGCCAGCAGCGGGGGGGACAGGCCGCCAAACTATGGCTACACCTTC. It specifies CASSGGDRPPNYGYTF.

The chain uses TRBV12-5 and TRBJ2-7; 8 nucleotides line up with TRBD2. Germline loops: CDR1 LGHNT, CDR2 FRNRAP. The CDR3 totals 15 residues. The junction had 6 bases not matched to a gene; V was cut back by 2 bases and J by 3 bases. The CDR3 sequence: CASGLNSGELYEQYF. The CDR3 coding sequence is TGTGCTAGTGGTTTGAATAGCGGGGAACTCTACGAGCAGTACTTC.